This is a list of T cell receptor beta chains from one sample in a study of identifying expanded T cells in peripheral blood. TCRdb's table, derived via immunoSEQ multiplex PCR, lists solely in-frame clones and lacks some. This sample has about 81,000 clones; 84% occur once, and the top ten carry 20%. Sequencing was carried out using blood. The source is a person aged 18-69 years in good health. Each CDR3 is given with its conserved first and last residue. The D gene is left open where the match is weak. The size entry is marked missing in some rows and otherwise reads once, few, many or a size class.

>TRBV29-1|-|-|TRBJ2-1
CSANLDYNEQFF
TGCAGCGCAAATCTAGATTACAATGAGCAGTTCTTC
>TRBV4-1|-|TRBD2|TRBJ2-1
CASSLGLAGGPNEQFF
TGCGCCAGCAGCCTTGGACTAGCGGGAGGGCCGAATGAGCAGTTCTTC
>TRBV10-3|-|-|TRBJ2-3
CAISVGGGTDTQYF
TGTGCCATCAGTGTGGGCGGGGGCACAGATACGCAGTATTTT
>TRBV4-3|many|TRBD2|TRBJ2-1
CASSQLNLAGKHEQFF
TGCGCCAGCAGCCAATTGAATCTAGCGGGAAAACATGAGCAGTTCTTC
>TRBV27|-|-|TRBJ2-1
CASMSVRRYNEQFF
TGTGCCAGCATGAGTGTTCGACGGTACAATGAGCAGTTCTTC
>TRBV6-5|-|-|TRBJ1-1
CASSSAGNTEAFF
TGTGCCAGCAGTTCGGCAGGCAACACTGAAGCTTTCTTT
>TRBV18|-|TRBD1|TRBJ1-1
CASSRFRDRGGLEAFF
TGTGCCAGCTCACGATTCCGGGACAGGGGTGGACTTGAAGCTTTCTTT
>TRBV5-4|once|TRBD1|TRBJ1-3
CASSLQGQSGNTIYF
TGTGCCAGCAGCTTACAGGGGCAGAGTGGAAACACCATATATTTT
>TRBV19|-|TRBD1|TRBJ2-7
CASSIEVTGYYEQYF
TGTGCCAGTAGTATAGAGGTGACAGGGTACTACGAGCAGTACTTC
>TRBV6-5|-|TRBD1|TRBJ2-5
CASNPLTGKRTQYF
TGTGCCAGCAACCCTCTGACAGGGAAGAGGACCCAGTACTTC
>TRBV6-5|-|-|TRBJ2-7
CASRGWTEPYEQYF
TGTGCCAGCAGAGGCTGGACGGAGCCTTACGAGCAGTACTTC
>TRBV28|-|-|TRBJ2-7
CASHSERPRPYEQYF
TGTGCCAGCCATTCTGAACGGCCAAGACCCTACGAGCAGTACTTC
>TRBV4-1|-|-|TRBJ2-7
CASSQYRDGYEQYF
TGCGCCAGCAGCCAGTACAGGGACGGCTACGAGCAGTACTTC
>TRBV29-1|-|TRBD2|TRBJ2-7
CSVLLAGSYEQYF
TGCAGCGTTTTACTAGCGGGATCCTACGAGCAGTACTTC
>TRBV4-2|-|TRBD1|TRBJ1-4
CASSQGDSSTNEKLFF
TGTGCCAGCAGCCAAGGGGACAGTTCAACTAATGAAAAACTGTTTTTT
>TRBV5-6|-|TRBD1|TRBJ2-3
CASSSGQGADTQYF
TGTGCCAGCAGCTCAGGACAGGGGGCAGATACGCAGTATTTT
>TRBV5-1|-|-|TRBJ2-2
CASSEDTSNTGELFF
TGCGCCAGCAGCGAGGACACTTCGAACACCGGGGAGCTGTTTTTT
>TRBV5-6|-|-|TRBJ2-5
CASSFSGVETQYF
TGTGCCAGCAGCTTTTCAGGGGTAGAGACCCAGTACTTC
>TRBV28|-|TRBD2|TRBJ2-2
CASRKTGLAGVNTGELFF
TGTGCCAGCAGAAAAACGGGACTAGCGGGAGTTAACACCGGGGAGCTGTTTTTT
>TRBV27|few|TRBD1|TRBJ2-5
CASSLSGTGRGTQYF
TGTGCCAGCAGTTTAAGTGGGACAGGGAGGGGGACCCAGTACTTC
>TRBV27|once|TRBD1|TRBJ2-3
CASSFSDREITDTQYF
TGTGCCAGCAGTTTTTCTGACAGGGAAATCACAGATACGCAGTATTTT
>TRBV5-8|-|-|TRBJ2-7
CASSLERLQQYF
TGTGCCAGCAGCTTGGAAAGGCTCCAGCAGTACTTC
>TRBV7-9|many|TRBD1|TRBJ1-4
CASSLTGGLVEKLFF
TGTGCCAGCAGCCTAACAGGGGGTTTAGTTGAAAAACTGTTTTTT
>TRBV18|-|-|TRBJ1-1
CASSPSGIPEAFF
TGTGCCAGCTCACCATCGGGGATTCCTGAAGCTTTCTTT
>TRBV19|-|TRBD1|TRBJ1-1
CASRVDRERGAFF
TGTGCCAGTAGGGTGGACAGGGAAAGGGGAGCTTTCTTT
>TRBV7-2|-|-|TRBJ2-3
CASSLGPQGSTDTQYF
TGTGCCAGCAGCTTAGGACCGCAGGGTTCCACAGATACGCAGTATTTT
>TRBV6-5|-|-|TRBJ2-1
CASSSANDKGTFF
TGTGCCAGCAGTTCAGCTAACGATAAGGGAACGTTCTTC
>TRBV18|-|TRBD1|TRBJ2-7
CASSPRTGDEQYF
TGTGCCAGCTCACCTCGGACAGGGGACGAGCAGTACTTC
>TRBV7-2|-|-|TRBJ1-1
CASSVGRDTEAFF
TGTGCCAGCAGCGTTGGGAGGGACACTGAAGCTTTCTTT
>TRBV11-3|-|TRBD2|TRBJ2-6
CASSLDSSGVPSGANVLTF
TGTGCCAGCAGCTTAGACTCTAGCGGAGTCCCCTCTGGGGCCAACGTCCTGACTTTC
>TRBV28|-|TRBD2|TRBJ2-7
CASSFLLAGSYEQYF
TGTGCCAGCAGTTTCCTACTAGCGGGATCATACGAGCAGTACTTC
>TRBV7-2|-|-|TRBJ1-4
CASSQDRSNEKLFF
TGTGCCAGCAGCCAAGACAGGAGCAATGAAAAACTGTTTTTT
>TRBV27|few|-|TRBJ1-5
CASSGQSWDQPQHF
TGTGCCAGCAGTGGACAGTCTTGGGATCAGCCCCAGCATTTT
>TRBV19|-|TRBD2|TRBJ2-5
CASSIPPGRGGETQYF
TGTGCCAGTAGTATACCCCCGGGGAGGGGAGGTGAGACCCAGTACTTC
>TRBV11-2|many|-|TRBJ1-3
CASSLEGRTGNTIYF
TGTGCCAGCAGCTTAGAGGGCAGAACTGGAAACACCATATATTTT
>TRBV28|once|TRBD1|TRBJ1-5
CASRTGVIQPQHF
TGTGCCAGCAGGACAGGGGTTATTCAGCCCCAGCATTTT
>TRBV28|-|-|TRBJ1-2
CASKLSVSTAPYGYTF
TGTGCCAGCAAACTTTCGGTATCGACAGCCCCCTATGGCTACACCTTC
>TRBV14|-|TRBD2|TRBJ2-3
CASGGDFSDTQYF
TGTGCCAGCGGGGGGGACTTTTCAGATACGCAGTATTTT
>TRBV12-5|few|TRBD2|TRBJ2-1
CASAIGGYGLAGGPGNEQFF
TGTGCTAGCGCCATCGGGGGCTATGGGCTAGCGGGAGGGCCAGGCAATGAGCAGTTCTTC
>TRBV4-1|-|-|TRBJ2-7
CASSRGTGDYEQYF
TGCGCCAGCAGCCGAGGGACTGGGGACTACGAGCAGTACTTC
>TRBV7-2|-|-|TRBJ2-7
CASSRQPAYEQYF
TGTGCCAGCAGCCGACAGCCCGCCTACGAGCAGTACTTC
>TRBV7-2|-|-|TRBJ2-5
CASSSSDRTQYF
TGTGCCAGCAGCTCCTCGGACCGGACCCAGTACTTC
>TRBV10-2|once|TRBD2|TRBJ2-7
CASSETGTSSSYEQYF
TGCGCCAGCAGTGAAACCGGGACTAGCTCCTCCTACGAGCAGTACTTC
>TRBV11-2|-|TRBD1|TRBJ2-2
CASSLLQGALNTGELFF
TGTGCCAGCAGCCTTTTACAGGGGGCCTTAAACACCGGGGAGCTGTTTTTT
>TRBV7-3|-|-|TRBJ2-2
CASRKTLTNTGELFF
TGTGCCAGCAGAAAAACTCTTACGAACACCGGGGAGCTGTTTTTT
>TRBV18|-|-|TRBJ2-3
CASSPSADTFTDTQYF
TGTGCCAGCTCCCCATCGGCGGACACATTCACAGATACGCAGTATTTT
>TRBV4-1|-|TRBD1|TRBJ2-5
CASSFSGTGTETQYF
TGCGCCAGCAGCTTTTCCGGGACAGGGACCGAGACCCAGTACTTC
>TRBV11-3|-|-|TRBJ1-1
CASSFAGTEAFF
TGTGCCAGCAGCTTCGCTGGGACAGAAGCTTTCTTT
>TRBV29-1|-|-|TRBJ1-4
CSVEGDGATNEKLFF
TGCAGCGTTGAGGGGGACGGAGCAACTAATGAAAAACTGTTTTTT
>TRBV7-6|once|-|TRBJ2-3
CASARGASTDTQYF
TGTGCCAGCGCTAGGGGCGCGAGCACAGATACGCAGTATTTT
>TRBV2|-|TRBD1|TRBJ1-5
CASSVGQTSNQPQHF
TGTGCCAGCAGCGTGGGACAGACTAGCAATCAGCCCCAGCATTTT
>TRBV28|-|-|TRBJ2-7
CASSSHGVGIYEQYF
TGTGCCAGCAGTTCCCATGGTGTCGGGATCTACGAGCAGTACTTC
>TRBV19|once|TRBD1|TRBJ2-2
CASRGSGGTGELFF
TGTGCCAGTAGGGGATCAGGGGGCACCGGGGAGCTGTTTTTT
>TRBV2|-|-|TRBJ2-7
CACIGPGPYEQYF
TGTGCCTGCATTGGTCCGGGACCCTACGAGCAGTACTTC
>TRBV9|-|-|TRBJ2-7
CASTAGRHKIKTYEQYF
TGTGCCAGCACGGCGGGCCGGCATAAAATAAAGACCTACGAGCAGTACTTC
>TRBV9|-|TRBD2|TRBJ2-3
CASSLAGSTDTQYF
TGTGCCAGCAGCCTAGCGGGAAGCACAGATACGCAGTATTTT
>TRBV18|many|-|TRBJ1-5
CASSQESNQPQHF
TGTGCCAGCTCACAGGAGAGCAATCAGCCCCAGCATTTT
>TRBV7-6|-|TRBD1|TRBJ1-2
CASSSGTGTYGYTF
TGTGCCAGCAGCTCTGGGACAGGGACCTATGGCTACACCTTC
>TRBV28|once|-|TRBJ2-7
CASSLGPGEQYF
TGTGCCAGCAGTTTAGGCCCTGGCGAGCAGTACTTC